This TCR beta chain originates from a study of T cells in Graves' hyperthyroidism and ophthalmopathy. Amplified TCR beta CDR3 regions came from RNA transcripts. A first-round RT-PCR of the TCR CDR3 used the HTBI primer set. One entry per CDR3 protein, called by TCRdb with MiXCR from the multiplex PCR reads. The sample shows roughly 500,000 distinct CDR3 sequences, 40% to 50% of them seen only once. Germline V lookup: CDR1 SGHTA, CDR2 FQGNSA. The CDR3 is made up of 14 amino acids. Trimming cost V 7 bases and J 0 bases, with 10 bases left between them. The TCR comes from an adult woman with Graves' disease, either hyperthyroidism or ophthalmopathy (not recorded which). Sequenced material: peripheral blood or thyroid tissue (not recorded which). The J gene is TRBJ1-3, the V gene TRBV7-2, with D uncertain. CDR3 in DNA: TGTGCCAGCAACGACCGAGCCTCTGGAAACACCATATATTTT. This encodes CASNDRASGNTIYF. The full variable domain, with the rest looked up from reference TRBV7-2 and TRBJ1-3, is GAGVSQSPSNKVTEKGKDVELRCDPISGHTALYWYRQSLGQGLEFLIYFQGNSAPDKSGLPSDRFSAERTGGSVSTLTIQRTQQEDSAVYLCASNDRASGNTIYFGEGSWLTVV.